This T cell receptor (beta chain) was observed in a study of Ad26.COV2.S vaccination and SARS-CoV-2 variants. Across the study: Ad26.COV2.S, an intramuscular injection, was given once or twice 56 days apart. The study, taken as a whole, reports: Possible underestimation of total T cell responses by the TCR breadth and depth analyses was noted. With respect to non-spike TCR breadth, vaccine and placebo recipients were similar. Relative to placebo recipients, vaccine recipients exhibited elevated spike-specific TCR breadth.

Treatment defined: approximately 18 received Ad26.COV2.S at low or high dose, single or two shots; about 5 received placebo; per-sample allocation not given. Following the first vaccine or placebo injection, samples were taken on day 63. The germline V and J ends were trimmed by 8 bases and 4 bases, with 6 bases remaining between them. The CDR3 is 10 residues long. Method: immunoSEQ multiplex PCR; TCRdb's copy keeps in-frame clones and lacks some. The sample comprises approximately 500,000 clones, roughly nine tenths of which are singletons, and 10% to 15% rests with the top ten. As to this clone: Its antigen is undetermined.

This receptor was obtained from a person between 18 and 60 years old who received the Ad26.COV2.S COVID-19 vaccine or a placebo. This chain uses TRBV12-3 or TRBV12-4 with TRBJ2-7; D not resolved. Sequenced material: peripheral blood, taken in a trial of Ad26.COV2.S vaccine versus placebo. The CDR3 sequence is CASGEYEQYF. The CDR3 DNA follows: TGTGCCAGCGGAGAGTACGAGCAGTACTTC.